Sequencing of this T cell receptor (beta chain) was carried out in a study of T-cell reconstitution after alpha-beta-depleted transplantation in children. Study-wide results and limits: About two months after transplant, alpha-beta T cells reportedly came from several hundred expanded graft clones.

CDR1 and CDR2 from the germline V gene are SGHRS and YFSETQ. V lost 3 bases to trimming and J lost 3 bases; unmatched junction nucleotides: 2. This CDR3 region has 15 residues. In the case of this clonotype: What it recognizes is unknown.

Unique molecular identifiers were used to barcode this TCRbeta library. TCRdb passed the PCR reads through MiXCR, listing each CDR3 protein once. The sample shows 700,000 to 950,000 distinct CDR3 sequences, 16% of them seen only once. This sequence joins TRBV5-1 and TRBJ2-3; 12 bases line up with TRBD1. The sequences come from PBMCs, mostly from graft donor cells, collected 360 days after TCRalphabeta/CD19-depleted stem cell transplant. The clonotype originates from a male patient under 18 who had a stem cell transplant for acute lymphoblastic leukemia, so the T cells may come from the graft donor. The CDR3 spells CASSWGQGATDTQYF. CDR3 in DNA: TGCGCCAGCAGCTGGGGACAGGGGGCAACAGATACGCAGTATTTT. Full variable domain (rest looked up from reference TRBV5-1 and TRBJ2-3): KAGVTQTPRYLIKTRGQQVTLSCSPISGHRSVSWYQQTPGQGLQFLFEYFSETQRNKGNFPGRFSGRQFSNSRSEMNVSTLELGDSALYLCASSWGQGATDTQYFGPGTRLTVL.